One and the same sample provided the 17 T cell receptor beta chains below, sequenced in a study of blood T cell repertoires in COVID-19. Clones were read by immunoSEQ multiplex PCR, and TCRdb kept only the in-frame ones, dropping some. The sample yields 130,000 to 150,000 clones, around 84% seen once. Sequencing used peripheral blood. The origin of the receptors is a human donor in a cohort sampled during active COVID-19.

The chain combines TRBV30 with TRBJ1-6; D is uncertain. This CDR3 has 14 residues. Germline values: CDR1 GTSNPN, CDR2 SVGIG (reference sequence). The ends were cut back, 0 bases at V and 0 bases at J, with 3 bases in the middle. The CDR3 nucleotides read TGTGCCTGGAGTGTGAGCTCCTATAATTCACCCCTCCACTTT. Its protein product is CAWSVSSYNSPLHF. The full variable domain, its missing parts supplied by reference TRBV30 and TRBJ1-6, is SQTIHQWPATLVQPVGSPLSLECTVEGTSNPNLYWYRQAAGRGLQLLFYSVGIGQISSEVPQNLSASRPQDRQFILSSKKLLLSDSGFYLCAWSVSSYNSPLHFGNGTRLTVT.

The chain employs TRBV10-3 and TRBJ2-3; D may be TRBD1 (6 bases). V lost 0 bases to trimming and J lost 4 bases, with 14 bases between them. Germline V gene data show CDR1 as ENHRY and CDR2 as SYGVKD. CDR3 length: 16 residues. The CDR3 here is CAISESGQGNADTQYF. The CDR3 bases are TGTGCCATCAGTGAGTCGGGGCAGGGGAATGCAGATACGCAGTATTTT.

The chain combines TRBV10-3 with TRBJ2-7; D possibly corresponds to TRBD2 (7 bases). Looked up from germline, CDR1 is ENHRY and CDR2 is SYGVKD. The length of the CDR3 is 14 residues. Trimming left V 3 bases short and J 3 bases short, with 12 bases between. In DNA, the CDR3 is TGTGCCATCAGTGATTCGGGGGGCGGCTACGAGCAGTACTTC. Its translation is CAISDSGGGYEQYF.

The chain joins TRBV21-1 to TRBJ1-3; the D call in the table, TRBD1, was not verified against the DNA. TRBV21-1 is a pseudogene locus. CDR3 length equals 14 residues. The CDR3 coding sequence is TGTGAACCCGACAGGGGGCGTTCTAGAAACACCATATATTTT. Its protein product is CEPDRGRSRNTIYF.

The J gene is TRBJ2-7, the V gene TRBV3-1 (or the pseudogene TRBV3-2); perhaps TRBD1 as D (6 bases). The CDR3 consists of 15 residues. Deletions cut 4 bases from V and 6 bases from J, with 19 bases between. Germline loops: CDR1 LGHDT, CDR2 YNNKEL (reference sequence). As DNA, the CDR3 is TGTGCCAGCAGCCCTTGGGACACTCCTTCGGTCGAGCAGTACTTC. It translates to CASSPWDTPSVEQYF.

The chain couples TRBV5-1 to TRBJ2-5; 14 nucleotides agree with TRBD2. CDR3 length: 17 residues. In germline, CDR1 is SGHRS, CDR2 YFSETQ. With 2 bases clipped from V and 1 base from J, the junction kept 4 bases outside the gene matches. Here the CDR3 DNA reads TGCGCCAGCAGCTTTCGACTAGCGGGAGGGTTCCAAGAGACCCAGTACTTC. The encoded protein is CASSFRLAGGFQETQYF.

This chain links TRBV29-1 with TRBJ2-2; 12 bases fit TRBD2. V dropped 5 bases and J dropped 1; count of bases not matched to a gene: 8. The V gene's germline CDR1 is SQVTM and CDR2 ANQGSEA. The CDR3 is 17 residues long. CDR3 residues: CSVNLAGGPMNTGELFF. CDR3 bases: TGCAGCGTTAACCTAGCGGGGGGGCCGATGAACACCGGGGAGCTGTTTTTT.

The rearrangement joins TRBV3-1 (or the pseudogene TRBV3-2) to TRBJ2-1; TRBD2 agrees at 9 bases. J gave up 8 bases and V 3 bases, and 11 bases lay outside the gene matches. This CDR3 has 16 residues. Germline V CDR1 and CDR2: LGHDT, YNNKEL (reference sequence). The CDR3 nucleotides read TGTGCCAGCAGCCACGCAGGGAGCGGGGGGCGGGATGAGCAGTTCTTC. Its translation: CASSHAGSGGRDEQFF.

The CDR3 region has the DNA TGTGCCAGCAGCCGACAACAATGGAACACTGAAGCTTTCTTT. Protein product: CASSRQQWNTEAFF. The V gene is TRBV27, the J gene TRBJ1-1; D gene unclear. This CDR3 has 14 amino acids. The ends were cut back, 6 bases at V and 1 base at J, with 12 bases in the middle. The germline gives CDR1 MNHEY, CDR2 SMNVEV (reference sequence).

The chain links TRBV18 to TRBJ2-5; a weak D match, TRBD1 (5 bases). V lost 0 bases to trimming and J lost 9 bases, with 17 bases between them. Germline-derived CDR1 and CDR2 are KGHSH and LQKENI. The CDR3 loop spans 15 amino acids. DNA of the CDR3: TGTGCCAGCTCACCACCTTCGAGGCGCCAAGGGGCCCAGTACTTC. Translation: CASSPPSRRQGAQYF.

Only a few counts were recorded for this clone. The chain is built from TRBV7-2 and TRBJ2-5; TRBD2 matches 7 bases. Germline CDR1 and CDR2: SGHTA and FQGNSA. The CDR3 is made up of 15 amino acids. V was clipped by 1 base and J by 5 bases; unmatched bases: 7. CDR3 loop: CASSLVSRGGETQYF. The CDR3 DNA follows: TGTGCCAGCAGCTTAGTATCCCGGGGAGGGGAGACCCAGTACTTC.

V is TRBV11-2 and J is TRBJ2-2; no clear D. This CDR3 spans 13 amino acids. Germline loops: CDR1 SGHAT, CDR2 FQNNGV. Trimming shortened V by 0 bases and J by 6 bases, and 5 bases separated the two germline ends. This CDR3 reads CASSLEYPGELFF. The CDR3 region has the DNA TGTGCCAGCAGCTTAGAGTATCCCGGGGAGCTGTTTTTT.

J is TRBJ2-6 and V is TRBV7-8, with a weak D call TRBD1 (6 bases). The CDR3 is 16 residues long. The germline V gene encodes CDR1 SGHVS and CDR2 FQNEAQ. V shed 0 bases and J shed 0 bases, with 6 bases lying between them. The CDR3 DNA reads TGTGCCAGCAGCTTAGCGGGGGCCTCTGGGGCCAACGTCCTGACTTTC. Translation gives CASSLAGASGANVLTF.

The chain links TRBV9 to TRBJ2-2; D is undetermined. Germline V CDR1 and CDR2: SGDLS, YYNGEE. Trimming took off 0 bases at V and 4 bases at J, with 4 bases between the two ends. The CDR3 has 13 amino acids. The CDR3 nucleotides are TGTGCCAGCAGCGTAGGTAGCACCGGGGAGCTGTTTTTT. Protein sequence: CASSVGSTGELFF.

V usage is TRBV19 and J usage is TRBJ2-7; D is unclear. V lost 6 bases and J 0 bases, leaving 15 bases between the germline ends. Looked up from germline, CDR1 is LNHDA and CDR2 is SQIVND (reference sequence). CDR3 length: 15 residues. Here the CDR3 DNA reads TGTGCCAGTAGCCAGGCCGCATTCGGCTCCTACGAGCAGTACTTC. It specifies CASSQAAFGSYEQYF.

The chain carries TRBV7-9 and TRBJ1-4; D unclear. Trimming removed 2 bases at V and 3 bases at J, with 10 bases between. Germline CDR1 is SEHNR and CDR2 is FQNEAQ (reference sequence). The CDR3 spans 15 residues. Here the CDR3 reads CASSLTTGSNEKLFF. DNA of the CDR3: TGTGCCAGCAGCTTAACGACGGGTTCTAATGAAAAACTGTTTTTT.

The chain links TRBV25-1 to TRBJ2-1; 9 positions agree with TRBD2. There are 15 residues in the CDR3. Germline V gene sequence: CDR1 MGHDK, CDR2 SYGVNS. Trimming took 1 base from V and 3 from J; bases not matched to a gene: 1. Here the CDR3 DNA reads TGTGCCAGCAGTGAATCGCGGGAGGGCTACAATGAGCAGTTCTTC. It specifies CASSESREGYNEQFF.